The present T cell receptor (beta chain) was sequenced within a study of cytomegalovirus exposure and HLA in healthy donors. Study results and caveats: Donor immune exposure was known only as CMV serostatus.

This clone turned up a few times. Its antigen is currently unknown. Use of 60 Vbeta and 13 Jbeta primers characterized the PCR. Clones were sequenced by immunoSEQ multiplex PCR, and TCRdb holds only the in-frame ones, with some missing. The sample holds around 78,000 clones, 60% to 85% seen once. CDR1 and CDR2 (germline): SGHTA, FQGNSA. The V gene lost 0 bases and the J gene lost 3 bases, with 10 bases spanning the gap. The CDR3 consists of 15 residues. Sequencing was done on a sample of PBMCs. The V and J genes are TRBV7-2 and TRBJ2-3; unclear D gene. The clonotype comes from a male donor in good health and CMV-seronegative. The CDR3 loop reads CASSLANGYTDTQYF. The DNA of the CDR3 is TGTGCCAGCAGCTTAGCGAACGGGTATACAGATACGCAGTATTTT.